Listed here are 21 T cell receptor beta chains from one sample, sequenced in a study of blood T cell repertoires in COVID-19. Sequencing was performed with immunoSEQ multiplex PCR; in TCRdb, only in-frame clones are kept and a portion is missing. The profile shows about 430,000 clones, roughly 90% of them singletons. The sequencing input was PBMCs or T cells enriched from blood (not recorded which). The source is a woman in her late teens or twenties who had been exposed to COVID-19.

The chain recombines TRBV18 with TRBJ2-7, with D perhaps TRBD2 (6 bases). This CDR3 contains 15 residues. Germline V gene sequence: CDR1 KGHSH, CDR2 LQKENI. V was trimmed by 4 bases and J by 2 bases, leaving 15 bases between them. CDR3 loop: CASSRGLGPTYEQYF. CDR3 in DNA: TGTGCCAGCTCACGGGGACTGGGGCCGACCTACGAGCAGTACTTC.

This sequence joins TRBV7-2 and TRBJ2-7, with 12 bases matching TRBD1. CDR1 and CDR2 from the germline V gene are SGHTA and FQGNSA. V shed 4 bases, J shed 2 bases, and the junction held 3 bases outside the gene matches. CDR3 length equals 15 residues. Written as DNA, the CDR3 is TGTGCCAGCAGCTCCTGGGACAGGGGGCCCTACGAGCAGTACTTC. Residues: CASSSWDRGPYEQYF.

The genes are TRBV6-1 and TRBJ2-7; 7 positions match TRBD2. The CDR3 runs to 14 residues. Germline-derived CDR1 and CDR2 are MNHNS and SASEGT. The V and J ends lost 2 bases and 7 bases, in that order; junction bases with no gene match: 8. In DNA form, the CDR3 reads TGTGCCAGCAGTGAAACGAGATGGGGAGGGGAGCAGTACTTC. Protein product: CASSETRWGGEQYF.

The chain combines TRBV28 with TRBJ2-1; 8 bases are a match to TRBD2. The length of the CDR3 is 14 residues. The J segment lost 6 bases and the V segment lost 8 bases, leaving 9 bases of the junction unmatched. Germline values: CDR1 MDHEN, CDR2 SYDVKM. Here the CDR3 reads CASGEVAGSNEQFF. Here the CDR3 DNA reads TGTGCCAGCGGTGAGGTAGCGGGGAGCAATGAGCAGTTCTTC.

The genes are TRBV27 and TRBJ2-1, with 9 bases identical to TRBD2. Germline V gene lookup returns CDR1 MNHEY and CDR2 SMNVEV (reference sequence). The CDR3 runs to 16 residues. The junction had 15 bases not matched to a gene; V was cut back by 7 bases and J by 8 bases. The CDR3 spells CASTPGRAGGKDEQFF. The CDR3 region has the DNA TGTGCCAGCACGCCTGGACGAGCGGGAGGCAAGGATGAGCAGTTCTTC.

The rearrangement links TRBV27 to TRBJ2-1; D call uncertain. The V gene lost 3 bases and the J gene lost 10 bases, with 10 bases spanning the gap. Germline-derived CDR1 and CDR2 are MNHEY and SMNVEV (reference sequence). The CDR3 has 12 residues. The CDR3 DNA sequence: TGTGCCAGCAGTTTTCTTGTATCGGAGCAGTTCTTC. Translation gives CASSFLVSEQFF.

The chain joins TRBV6-5 to TRBJ2-7; 7 bases are a match to TRBD2. The germline gives CDR1 MNHEY, CDR2 SVGAGI. Unmatched junction bases numbered 7, after V lost 4 bases and J lost 1 base. The CDR3 length is 15 residues. DNA for the CDR3: TGTGCCAGCAGTTGGGGGGACTACTCTTCCTACGAGCAGTACTTC. This translates into CASSWGDYSSYEQYF.

J is TRBJ1-3 and V is TRBV6-5; no reliable D call. The germline V gene encodes CDR1 MNHEY and CDR2 SVGAGI. This CDR3 is built from 14 residues. Between the trimmed V and J ends, which lost 6 bases and 0 bases, there was a span of 9 bases. The CDR3 DNA is TGTGCCAGCAGCATCTCGCGCTCTGGAAACACCATATATTTT. It yields the protein CASSISRSGNTIYF.

The chain links TRBV28 to TRBJ2-3; TRBD2 aligns across 7 bases. V lost 5 bases to trimming and J lost 0 bases; unmatched junction nucleotides: 2. The CDR3 consists of 14 residues. Germline CDR1 and CDR2: MDHEN and SYDVKM. The CDR3 here is CASSMGGSTDTQYF. The CDR3 DNA is TGTGCCAGCAGTATGGGGGGGAGCACAGATACGCAGTATTTT.

The chain employs TRBV9 and TRBJ1-2; 8 positions agree with TRBD1. Germline V gives CDR1 SGDLS, CDR2 YYNGEE. Trimming cost V 4 bases and J 8 bases; bases outside gene matches: 4. The CDR3 consists of 12 residues. The CDR3 spells CASSSGQGGYTF. CDR3 in DNA: TGTGCCAGCAGCTCCGGACAGGGAGGCTACACCTTC. Full variable domain (rest looked up from reference TRBV9 and TRBJ1-2): DSGVTQTPKHLITATGQRVTLRCSPRSGDLSVYWYQQSLDQGLQFLIQYYNGEERAKGNILERFSAQQFPDLHSELNLSSLELGDSALYFCASSSGQGGYTFGSGTRLTVV.

The chain couples TRBV18 to TRBJ2-2, with D perhaps matching TRBD2 (5 bases). This CDR3 has 17 residues. Trimming took 6 bases from V and 2 from J, leaving 19 bases between them. From germline, CDR1 is KGHSH and CDR2 LQKENI. CDR3 amino acids: CASSTLSSAGNTGELFF. CDR3 in DNA: TGTGCCAGCTCGACCCTATCGAGCGCGGGTAACACCGGGGAGCTGTTTTTT.

The V gene is TRBV29-1, the J gene TRBJ2-3, with D perhaps TRBD2 (5 bases). The CDR3 is made up of 13 amino acids. V was clipped by 0 bases and J by 6 bases, with 10 bases between them. Germline V gene lookup returns CDR1 SQVTM and CDR2 ANQGSEA. The CDR3 reads CSVEESPGDTQYF. The CDR3 DNA reads as TGCAGCGTTGAAGAATCCCCGGGGGATACGCAGTATTTT.

To note about this clone: The sample contains more than one DNA sequence encoding this CDR3. The chain has TRBV3-1 (or the pseudogene TRBV3-2) and TRBJ2-7, with 11 bases aligning to TRBD1. With V trimmed by 4 bases and J by 3 bases, 2 bases remained unmatched. The CDR3 spans 14 residues. Germline V gene lookup returns CDR1 LGHDT and CDR2 YNNKEL (reference sequence). In nucleotides, the CDR3 is TGTGCCAGCAGCCCCGGGACAGGGGGCTACGAGCAGTACTTC. Amino acids: CASSPGTGGYEQYF.

The chain links TRBV19 to TRBJ2-7, with 7 bases lining up with TRBD2. This CDR3 is 14 amino acids long. With V trimmed by 8 bases and J by 0 bases, 7 bases remained unmatched. CDR1 and CDR2 (germline): LNHDA, SQIVND (reference sequence). The CDR3 nucleotides read TGTGCCAGTTCTACTAGCGCCAGCTCCTACGAGCAGTACTTC. This translates into CASSTSASSYEQYF. Using reference TRBV19 and TRBJ2-7 for the parts outside the CDR3, the full variable domain is DGGITQSPKYLFRKEGQNVTLSCEQNLNHDAMYWYRQDPGQGLRLIYYSQIVNDFQKGDIAEGYSVSREKKESFPLTVTSAQKNPTAFYLCASSTSASSYEQYFGPGTRLTVT.

The chain couples TRBV28 to TRBJ1-2; D is ambiguous. Trimming removed 7 bases at V and 1 base at J, with 10 bases between. The CDR3 has 13 residues. The germline CDR1 and CDR2 sequences are MDHEN and SYDVKM. CDR3 residues: CASTSPLNYGYTF. The CDR3, as DNA: TGTGCCAGCACGAGCCCACTTAACTATGGCTACACCTTC.

This clone was detected only once. This sequence joins TRBV12-3 or TRBV12-4 and TRBJ1-6; D is possibly TRBD1 (5 bases). The CDR3 runs 11 residues. The V end lost 8 bases, the J end lost 16 bases, and 15 bases lay between the germline ends. CDR3 protein: CASSKGVPLHF. The CDR3 nucleotides read TGTGCCAGCTCAAAAGGGGTTCCTCTCCACTTT.

The chain joins TRBV2 to TRBJ1-2, with D tentatively TRBD1 (6 bases). CDR1 and CDR2 from the germline V gene are SNHLY and FYNNEI. V was pared by 7 bases and J by 7 bases, with 10 bases between. The CDR3 totals 11 residues. CDR3 residues: CASKTGSGYTF. Written as DNA, the CDR3 is TGTGCCAGCAAGACAGGAAGTGGCTACACCTTC.

The chain is built from TRBV19 and TRBJ2-7, with D hard to call. CDR1 and CDR2 (germline): LNHDA, SQIVND (reference sequence). Trimming removed 4 bases at V and 6 bases at J, with 16 bases between. The CDR3 loop spans 14 amino acids. DNA for the CDR3: TGTGCCAGTAGTAGTATCGGTAATCGGTTCGAGCAGTACTTC. This encodes CASSSIGNRFEQYF.

This chain joins TRBV7-9 and TRBJ2-6, with D possibly TRBD2 on 6 matching bases. This CDR3 region has 18 residues. Per the germline V gene, CDR1 is SEHNR and CDR2 is FQNEAQ (reference sequence). Trimming pared 3 bases from V and 0 bases from J, leaving 15 bases between. CDR3 bases: TGTGCCAGCAGCTTTGTGGGGGACTCCCGCTCTGGGGCCAACGTCCTGACTTTC. Protein sequence: CASSFVGDSRSGANVLTF.

This chain uses TRBV28 with TRBJ1-5, with no clear D. Trimming shortened V by 2 bases and J by 4 bases, and 9 bases separated the two germline ends. This CDR3 comprises 14 residues. Germline V CDR1 and CDR2: MDHEN, SYDVKM. This CDR3 reads CASSLVAGNQPQHF. The CDR3 nucleotides read TGTGCCAGCAGTTTAGTCGCCGGGAATCAGCCCCAGCATTTT.

The chain joins TRBV19 to TRBJ1-2, with D maybe TRBD1 (5 bases). Deletions cut 8 bases from V and 8 bases from J, with 15 bases between. Germline V gives CDR1 LNHDA, CDR2 SQIVND (reference sequence). The CDR3 runs to 12 residues. CDR3 residues: CASSVGGLGYTF. In DNA, the CDR3 is TGTGCCAGTTCCGTTGGGGGACTCGGCTACACCTTC.